A single sample is the source of the 25 T cell receptor beta chains below, sequenced in a study of PD-1 blockade in classical Hodgkin lymphoma. Time point meaning: cycle 4 day 1 (C4D1), after around six weeks of nivolumab. Each and every patient relapsed after autologous stem cell transplantation, and patients got differing brentuximab vedotin exposure. Here immunoSEQ multiplex PCR was the method, and the copy in TCRdb shows in-frame clones only, minus some. The sample contains roughly 94,000 clones, more than 85% of which appear only once. The source material was peripheral blood mononuclear cells (PBMCs), sampled before the fourth cycle of nivolumab. The receptors were gathered from a human donor with classical Hodgkin lymphoma.

V is TRBV28 and J is TRBJ1-1; possible D gene TRBD1, 5 bases. V was pared by 2 bases and J by 2 bases, with 6 bases between. Germline assignment: CDR1 MDHEN and CDR2 SYDVKM. The CDR3 has 13 amino acids. The CDR3 sequence: CASSLQGNTEAFF. The CDR3 nucleotides are TGTGCCAGCAGTTTACAGGGAAACACTGAAGCTTTCTTT.

The rearrangement uses TRBV11-2 and TRBJ1-2; D not certain. The ends were cut back, 5 bases at V and 8 bases at J, with 15 bases in the middle. CDR1 SGHAT and CDR2 FQNNGV come from the germline V gene. The CDR3 spans 13 residues. The CDR3 spells CASSPGGLDGYTF. CDR3 nucleotides: TGTGCCAGCAGCCCAGGAGGGTTGGACGGCTACACCTTC.

This clone was found once. V usage is TRBV30 and J usage is TRBJ2-1, with 9 bases lining up with TRBD2. The germline V gene has CDR1 GTSNPN and CDR2 SVGIG (reference sequence). V was clipped by 5 bases and J by 4 bases; unmatched bases: 3. This CDR3 contains 13 residues. The CDR3 region is CAWGSGRYNEQFF. CDR3 in DNA: TGTGCCTGGGGAAGCGGGAGGTACAATGAGCAGTTCTTC.

The chain has TRBV21-1 and TRBJ2-7; the D call TRBD1 from the table was never checked on the DNA. TRBV21-1 is a pseudogene locus. This CDR3 is 19 amino acids long. Here the CDR3 DNA reads TGTGCCAGCAGCAAAGAGTTTCGGGACAGGGGTTTCTATTCCTACGAGCAGTACTTC. Its translation: CASSKEFRDRGFYSYEQYF.

The rearrangement joins TRBV27 to TRBJ1-5, with 8 nucleotides matching TRBD1. The CDR3 consists of 16 residues. Germline assignment: CDR1 MNHEY and CDR2 SMNVEV (reference sequence). Trimming cost V 4 bases and J 9 bases; bases outside gene matches: 14. CDR3 DNA: TGTGCCAGCAGTTCGGGGACAGGTCGTCGGAGCGGGCCCCAGCATTTT. Translation: CASSSGTGRRSGPQHF.

V gene TRBV6-6 combines with J gene TRBJ1-2, with TRBD1 as a possible D gene (5 bases). V lost 7 bases and J lost 7, with 10 bases in between. The CDR3 is made up of 11 amino acids. Germline V CDR1 and CDR2: MNHNY, SVGAGI (reference sequence). CDR3 sequence: CASNADSGYTF. CDR3 in DNA: TGTGCCAGCAACGCCGACAGTGGCTACACCTTC.

This chain joins TRBV5-6 and TRBJ2-5; 9 positions match TRBD1. CDR1 is SGHDT, CDR2 YYEEEE, per germline. Trimming at V came to 3 bases and at J to 3 bases, leaving 9 bases not matched to a gene. CDR3 length equals 16 residues. The CDR3 loop is CASSYIAWTGEETQYF. CDR3 DNA sequence: TGTGCCAGCAGCTACATTGCTTGGACAGGGGAAGAGACCCAGTACTTC. The variable domain in full, with the rest retrieved from reference TRBV5-6 and TRBJ2-5, is DAGVTQSPTHLIKTRGQQVTLRCSPKSGHDTVSWYQQALGQGPQFIFQYYEEEERQRGNFPDRFSGHQFPNYSSELNVNALLLGDSALYLCASSYIAWTGEETQYFGPGTRLLVL.

This rearrangement joins TRBV11-2 to TRBJ2-1; 7 bases line up with TRBD2. Trimming took 6 bases from V and 6 from J; bases not matched to a gene: 11. Germline CDR1 SGHAT, CDR2 FQNNGV. The CDR3 sequence is 15 residues long. This chain's CDR3 is CASRGVTRGSNEQFF. Written as DNA, the CDR3 is TGTGCCAGCAGGGGAGTGACGCGGGGGTCCAATGAGCAGTTCTTC.

The chain employs TRBV4-1 and TRBJ1-2; possibly TRBD1 for D (5 bases). The germline gives CDR1 MGHRA, CDR2 YSYEKL. Trimming left V 1 base short and J 0 bases short, with 12 bases between. CDR3 length equals 16 residues. The CDR3 reads CASSQGWDLTNYGYTF. The CDR3 bases are TGCGCCAGCAGCCAAGGCTGGGACTTGACTAACTATGGCTACACCTTC.

This chain joins TRBV7-9 and TRBJ2-7; 7 bases fit TRBD1. Germline V lookup: CDR1 SEHNR, CDR2 FQNEAQ (reference sequence). V was clipped by 5 bases and J by 3 bases; unmatched bases: 13. The CDR3 extends over 16 amino acids. The CDR3 coding sequence is TGTGCCAGCAGCCCCGCCACTGGGGGACAGATCTACGAGCAGTACTTC. It yields the protein CASSPATGGQIYEQYF. Using reference TRBV7-9 and TRBJ2-7 for the parts outside the CDR3, the full variable domain is DTGVSQNPRHKITKRGQNVTFRCDPISEHNRLYWYRQTLGQGPEFLTYFQNEAQLEKSRLLSDRFSAERPKGSFSTLEIQRTEQGDSAMYLCASSPATGGQIYEQYFGPGTRLTVT.

CDR3 amino acids: CSVENSQETQYF. In nucleotides, the CDR3 is TGCAGCGTTGAAAACAGCCAAGAGACCCAGTACTTC. This rearrangement joins TRBV29-1 to TRBJ2-5; D gene unclear. Germline-derived CDR1 and CDR2 are SQVTM and ANQGSEA. V was cut by 2 bases and J by 1 base, with 5 bases left in between. This CDR3 spans 12 amino acids.

The chain employs TRBV7-2 and TRBJ2-3, with 8 bases that match TRBD2. CDR3 length equals 15 residues. In germline, CDR1 is SGHTA, CDR2 FQGNSA. V was clipped by 3 bases and J by 4 bases; unmatched bases: 6. The CDR3 loop is CASSLTGGIADTQYF. The CDR3 DNA reads as TGTGCCAGCAGCTTGACGGGAGGGATCGCAGATACGCAGTATTTT.

V gene TRBV6-6 combines with J gene TRBJ2-7, with 8 bases fitting TRBD1. The CDR3 runs to 14 residues. Germline-derived CDR1 and CDR2 are MNHNY and SVGAGI (reference sequence). J gave up 2 bases and V 5 bases, and 5 bases lay outside the gene matches. As DNA, the CDR3 is TGTGCCAGCAGTCCCGGACAGGGAACCTACGAGCAGTACTTC. This encodes CASSPGQGTYEQYF.

The chain uses TRBV19 and TRBJ2-2; 7 bases are a match to TRBD1. J gave up 6 bases and V 5 bases, and 3 bases lay outside the gene matches. The CDR3 is 13 residues long. Per germline, CDR1 LNHDA and CDR2 SQIVND (reference sequence). CDR3 loop: CASSLQGSGELFF. The CDR3 DNA follows: TGTGCCAGTAGTCTACAGGGGTCCGGGGAGCTGTTTTTT.

The chain uses TRBV7-6 and TRBJ2-1, with TRBD2 matching 9 bases. Losses at the gene ends were 5 bases for V and 5 bases for J; bases not matched to a gene: 7. The CDR3 is 15 amino acids. Germline loops: CDR1 SGHVS, CDR2 FNYEAQ. In DNA, the CDR3 is TGTGCCAGCAGCGTTAGCGGGAGTGCGGACAATGAGCAGTTCTTC. This gives the protein CASSVSGSADNEQFF.

The chain combines TRBV4-1 with TRBJ2-7, with D perhaps assigned TRBD1 or TRBD2 (5 bases each). The germline V and J ends were trimmed by 4 bases and 2 bases, with 12 bases remaining between them. The germline CDR1 and CDR2 sequences are MGHRA and YSYEKL. The CDR3 runs 14 residues. The chain's CDR3 is CASSLGPGPYEQYF. The DNA for the CDR3 is TGCGCCAGCAGCCTGGGACCGGGACCCTACGAGCAGTACTTC.

The chain employs TRBV19 and TRBJ2-5; D might be TRBD1 or TRBD2, each matching 6 bases. Germline CDR1 and CDR2: LNHDA and SQIVND (reference sequence). Deletions cut 1 base from V and 2 bases from J, with 8 bases between. The CDR3 length is 14 residues. CDR3 residues: CASSIGGAQETQYF. CDR3 DNA sequence: TGTGCCAGTAGTATAGGGGGGGCACAAGAGACCCAGTACTTC.

The chain couples TRBV5-1 to TRBJ2-3, with D possibly matching TRBD2 (6 bases). Germline V lookup: CDR1 SGHRS, CDR2 YFSETQ. V lost 7 bases and J lost 6, with 21 bases in between. The CDR3 length is 15 residues. Written as DNA, the CDR3 is TGCGCCAGCGGAGAGACTAGTCGTTTAGCGGATACGCAGTATTTT. This codes for CASGETSRLADTQYF.

The chain recombines TRBV27 with TRBJ2-3, with D uncertain. Germline loops: CDR1 MNHEY, CDR2 SMNVEV (reference sequence). V dropped 3 bases and J dropped 4 bases, with 14 bases sitting between them. The CDR3 runs to 15 residues. CDR3 in amino acids: CASSLFREVADTQYF. The CDR3 DNA follows: TGTGCCAGCAGTTTGTTTAGGGAAGTGGCAGATACGCAGTATTTT.

The rearrangement links TRBV27 to TRBJ2-3, with a possible D match to TRBD2 (6 bases). V lost 3 bases and J lost 8, with 9 bases in between. Germline V gene lookup returns CDR1 MNHEY and CDR2 SMNVEV (reference sequence). This CDR3 has 12 residues. CDR3 DNA: TGTGCCAGCAGTTTTTCCGGGAGTACGCAGTATTTT. The encoded protein is CASSFSGSTQYF.

The gene calls are TRBV19 and TRBJ2-5; possibly TRBD2 for D (6 bases). V was shortened by 7 bases and J by 3 bases, with 12 bases between the two germline ends. This CDR3 region has 13 residues. Germline V gives CDR1 LNHDA, CDR2 SQIVND (reference sequence). The CDR3 nucleotides read TGTGCCAGTACCGGGACTGAAAAAGAGACCCAGTACTTC. This gives the protein CASTGTEKETQYF.

This clone was counted once. V and J are TRBV19 and TRBJ2-7; TRBD2 aligns across 8 bases. V lost 7 bases to trimming and J lost 0 bases; unmatched junction nucleotides: 8. CDR1 is LNHDA, CDR2 SQIVND, per germline (reference sequence). CDR3 length: 15 residues. CDR3 in amino acids: CASKMGGTSSYEQYF. The CDR3 DNA reads as TGTGCCAGTAAAATGGGAGGGACTAGCTCCTACGAGCAGTACTTC. Together with reference TRBV19 and TRBJ2-7, the CDR3 gives the full variable domain: DGGITQSPKYLFRKEGQNVTLSCEQNLNHDAMYWYRQDPGQGLRLIYYSQIVNDFQKGDIAEGYSVSREKKESFPLTVTSAQKNPTAFYLCASKMGGTSSYEQYFGPGTRLTVT.

This rearrangement joins TRBV7-6 to TRBJ2-7; D is possibly TRBD1 (6 bases). The germline V gene has CDR1 SGHVS and CDR2 FNYEAQ. With 8 bases removed from V and 2 bases from J, the gap between germline ends came to 13 bases. This CDR3 region has 13 residues. CDR3 loop: CASGGRGPYEQYF. CDR3 nucleotides: TGTGCCAGCGGCGGCAGGGGTCCCTACGAGCAGTACTTC.

The chain couples TRBV11-3 to TRBJ2-7, with 11 bases matching TRBD1. The CDR3 totals 13 residues. Looked up from germline, CDR1 is SGHNT and CDR2 is YENEEA. Trimming removed 5 bases from V and 8 bases from J; junction bases left unmatched: 5. This CDR3 is CASSPDRGRKQYF. Written as DNA, the CDR3 is TGTGCCAGCAGCCCGGACAGGGGGCGTAAGCAGTACTTC. Complete variable domain (other parts from reference TRBV11-3 and TRBJ2-7): EAGVVQSPRYKIIEKKQPVAFWCNPISGHNTLYWYLQNLGQGPELLIRYENEEAVDDSQLPKDRFSAERLKGVDSTLKIQPAELGDSAVYLCASSPDRGRKQYFGPGTRLTVT.

There are a few counts of this clone. The chain uses TRBV18 and TRBJ1-5, with a tentative D call TRBD1 (5 bases). Trimming removed 2 bases from V and 0 bases from J, with 8 bases in between. CDR3 length: 15 residues. Germline values: CDR1 KGHSH, CDR2 LQKENI. Here the CDR3 reads CASSPVRASNQPQHF. CDR3 in DNA: TGTGCCAGCTCACCAGTCAGGGCTAGCAATCAGCCCCAGCATTTT.